What follows describes a single TCR beta chain. Treatment noted: around 19 received Ad26.COV2.S at low or high dose, single or two shots; several received placebo; per-sample allocation not given. The samples were gathered on day 63 after the first injection of vaccine or placebo. Only in-frame clones appear in the TCRdb table, and some are missing; sequencing was by immunoSEQ multiplex PCR. The table includes about 330,000 clones, under 90% detected once. These data originate in a study of Ad26.COV2.S vaccination and SARS-CoV-2 variants. The sequence derives from a person aged 18-65 years who received the Ad26.COV2.S COVID-19 vaccine or a placebo. Sequences were derived from peripheral blood, sampled in a trial of Ad26.COV2.S vaccine versus placebo.

The CDR3 region is CSVEGYPSTDTQYF. The CDR3 DNA reads as TGCAGCGTTGAAGGGTACCCTAGCACAGATACGCAGTATTTT. This rearrangement joins TRBV29-1 to TRBJ2-3; D is unresolved. Germline loops: CDR1 SQVTM, CDR2 ANQGSEA. The CDR3 runs to 14 residues. The ends were cut back, 1 base at V and 0 bases at J, with 8 bases in the middle.